One and the same sample provided the 7 T cell receptor beta chains below, sequenced in a study of blood T cells in healthy people across ages. The second PCR ran roughly 7 to 12 cycles with a sample-barcoded 5' primer and J-beta primers. MiXCR, run by TCRdb on the 5' RACE reads, gives a single entry per CDR3 protein. Among about 2 million distinct CDR3 sequences, roughly 52% were seen once, and the ten largest hold approximately 2.1%. The sequenced sample was blood. The receptors originated from a woman in her forties in good health.

The rearrangement uses TRBV28 and TRBJ2-5; TRBD1 might be the D (5 bases). Germline CDR1 MDHEN, CDR2 SYDVKM. This CDR3 region has 17 residues. V was cut by 4 bases and J by 1 base, with 19 bases left in between. The CDR3 here is CASSSEQAISSQETQYF. The CDR3 coding sequence is TGTGCCAGCAGTTCGGAACAGGCGATATCCTCCCAAGAGACCCAGTACTTC.

The V call is TRBV9, the J call TRBJ2-1, with no clear D. V dropped 3 bases and J dropped 9 bases, with 4 bases sitting between them. This CDR3 spans 10 amino acids. Germline CDR1 is SGDLS and CDR2 is YYNGEE. The CDR3 loop reads CASSGAEQFF. As DNA, the CDR3 is TGTGCCAGCAGCGGGGCTGAGCAGTTCTTC.

In this sample, this clonotype turned up a few times. The CDR3 DNA reads TGTGCCAGCAGCTTAGATTTGGGCAGCCTATTAATCTCCTACGAGCAGTACTTC. Translating it yields CASSLDLGSLLISYEQYF. V usage is TRBV7-2 and J usage is TRBJ2-7; D ambiguous. CDR1 is SGHTA and CDR2 is FQGNSA in the germline V gene. The CDR3 length is 18 residues. V lost 1 base and J lost 0, with 19 bases in between.

CDR3 sequence (DNA): TGCAGTGCTAGGGCGGCCAGGGGGTACTATGGCTACACCTTC. This gives the protein CSARAARGYYGYTF. The rearrangement links TRBV20-1 to TRBJ1-2, with TRBD1 identical over 7 bases. After removal of 3 bases from V and 3 bases from J, the junction contained 7 bases not matched to a gene. The CDR3 loop spans 14 amino acids. Germline loops: CDR1 DFQATT, CDR2 SNEGSKA (reference sequence).

The rearrangement links TRBV6-2 or TRBV6-3 to TRBJ2-3; no clear D. The CDR3 is 16 residues long. CDR1 and CDR2 (germline): MNHEY, SVGEGT. The germline V and J ends were trimmed by 4 bases and 2 bases, with 16 bases remaining between them. The CDR3 DNA reads TGTGCCAGCAGTTCCCCGACGGTGGGTGTCACAGATACGCAGTATTTT. Its protein product is CASSSPTVGVTDTQYF.

In regard to this clonotype: At one end the junction does not follow the germline gene, possibly because of a read error. The chain's CDR3 is CASTLRLGTGDYYGYTF. The CDR3 coding sequence is TGTGCTAGCACCCTCAGGCTAGGTACAGGGGACTACTATGGCTACACCTTC. This chain uses TRBV27 with TRBJ1-2, with TRBD1 matching 7 bases. Per germline, CDR1 MNHEY and CDR2 SMNVEV (reference sequence). The CDR3 runs to 17 residues.

The chain is built from TRBV2 and TRBJ1-5; D gene uncertain. This CDR3 region has 12 residues. Trimming stripped 8 bases from V and 7 bases from J, with 12 bases between. Germline values: CDR1 SNHLY, CDR2 FYNNEI. The CDR3 sequence is CASSLLRQPQHF. CDR3 DNA: TGTGCCAGCTCTCTCCTGAGGCAGCCCCAGCATTTT.